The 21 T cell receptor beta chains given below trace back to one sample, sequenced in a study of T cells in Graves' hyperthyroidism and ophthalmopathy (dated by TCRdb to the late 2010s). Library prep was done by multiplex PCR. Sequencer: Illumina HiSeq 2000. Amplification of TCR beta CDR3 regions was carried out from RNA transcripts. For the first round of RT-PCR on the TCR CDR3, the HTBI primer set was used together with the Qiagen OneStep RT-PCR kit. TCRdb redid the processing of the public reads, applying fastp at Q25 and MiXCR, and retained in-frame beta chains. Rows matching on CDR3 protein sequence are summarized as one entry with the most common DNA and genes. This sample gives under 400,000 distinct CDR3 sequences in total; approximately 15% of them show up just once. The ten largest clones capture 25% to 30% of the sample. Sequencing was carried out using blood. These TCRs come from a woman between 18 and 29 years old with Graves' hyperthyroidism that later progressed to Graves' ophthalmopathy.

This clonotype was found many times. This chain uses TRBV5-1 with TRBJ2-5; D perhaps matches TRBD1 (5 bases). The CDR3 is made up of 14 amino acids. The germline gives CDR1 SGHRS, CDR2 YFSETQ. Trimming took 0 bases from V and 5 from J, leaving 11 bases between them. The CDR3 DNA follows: TGCGCCAGCAGCTTGGGGGGCGTCGGTGAGACCCAGTACTTC. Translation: CASSLGGVGETQYF. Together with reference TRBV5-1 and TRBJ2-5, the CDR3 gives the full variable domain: KAGVTQTPRYLIKTRGQQVTLSCSPISGHRSVSWYQQTPGQGLQFLFEYFSETQRNKGNFPGRFSGRQFSNSRSEMNVSTLELGDSALYLCASSLGGVGETQYFGPGTRLLVL.

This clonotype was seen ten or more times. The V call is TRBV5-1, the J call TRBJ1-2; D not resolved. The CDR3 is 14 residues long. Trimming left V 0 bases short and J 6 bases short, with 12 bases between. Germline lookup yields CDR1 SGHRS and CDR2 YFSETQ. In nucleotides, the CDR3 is TGCGCCAGCAGCTTGGAGGTGAAGGGCCATGGCTACACCTTC. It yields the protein CASSLEVKGHGYTF.

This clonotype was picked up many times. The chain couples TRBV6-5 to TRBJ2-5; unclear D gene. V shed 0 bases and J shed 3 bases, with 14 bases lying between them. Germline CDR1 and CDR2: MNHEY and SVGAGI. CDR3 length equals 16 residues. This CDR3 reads CASSYSSGSPEETQYF. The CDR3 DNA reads TGTGCCAGCAGTTACTCCTCGGGTAGTCCCGAAGAGACCCAGTACTTC.

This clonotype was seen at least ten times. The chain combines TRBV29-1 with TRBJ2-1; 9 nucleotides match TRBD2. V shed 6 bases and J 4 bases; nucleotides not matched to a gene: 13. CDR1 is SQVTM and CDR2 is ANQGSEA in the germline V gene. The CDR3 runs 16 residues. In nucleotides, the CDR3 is TGCAGCGTGGGGAAGGGGGAGACTAGCGGATACAATGAGCAGTTCTTC. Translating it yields CSVGKGETSGYNEQFF.

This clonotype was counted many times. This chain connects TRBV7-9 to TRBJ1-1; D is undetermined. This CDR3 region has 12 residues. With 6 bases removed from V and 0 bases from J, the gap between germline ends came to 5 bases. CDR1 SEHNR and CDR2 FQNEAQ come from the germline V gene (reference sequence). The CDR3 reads CASRPMNTEAFF. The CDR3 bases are TGTGCCAGCAGGCCTATGAACACTGAAGCTTTCTTT.

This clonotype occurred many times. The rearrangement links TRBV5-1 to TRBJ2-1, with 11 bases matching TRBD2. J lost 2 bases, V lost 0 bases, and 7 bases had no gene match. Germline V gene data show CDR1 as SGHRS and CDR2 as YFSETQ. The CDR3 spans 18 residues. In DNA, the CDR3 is TGCGCCAGCAGCTTGGAAACCGGGACTAGCGGCCCCTACAATGAGCAGTTCTTC. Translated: CASSLETGTSGPYNEQFF. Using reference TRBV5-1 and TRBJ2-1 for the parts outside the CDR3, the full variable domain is KAGVTQTPRYLIKTRGQQVTLSCSPISGHRSVSWYQQTPGQGLQFLFEYFSETQRNKGNFPGRFSGRQFSNSRSEMNVSTLELGDSALYLCASSLETGTSGPYNEQFFGPGTRLTVL.

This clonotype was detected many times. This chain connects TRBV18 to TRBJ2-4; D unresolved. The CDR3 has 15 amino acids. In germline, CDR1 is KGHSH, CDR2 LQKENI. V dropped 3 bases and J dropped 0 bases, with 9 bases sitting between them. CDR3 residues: CASSPPGGAKNIQYF. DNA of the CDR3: TGTGCCAGCTCACCCCCGGGCGGAGCCAAAAACATTCAGTACTTC.

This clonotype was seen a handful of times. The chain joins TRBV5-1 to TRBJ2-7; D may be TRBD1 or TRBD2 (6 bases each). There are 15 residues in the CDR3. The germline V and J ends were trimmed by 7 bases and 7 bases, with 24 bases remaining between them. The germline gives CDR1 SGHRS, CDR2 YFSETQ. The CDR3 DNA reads TGCGCCAGCTGTCCCGATGGGGGGCCCCGAGGGGAGCAGTACTTC. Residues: CASCPDGGPRGEQYF.

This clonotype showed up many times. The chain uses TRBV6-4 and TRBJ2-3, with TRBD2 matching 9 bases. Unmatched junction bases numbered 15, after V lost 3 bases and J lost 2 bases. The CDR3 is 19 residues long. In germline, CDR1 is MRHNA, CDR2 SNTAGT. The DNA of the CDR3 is TGTGCCAGCAGTGAAACCCCCGAAATGACTAGCGGATTCACAGATACGCAGTATTTT. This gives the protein CASSETPEMTSGFTDTQYF.

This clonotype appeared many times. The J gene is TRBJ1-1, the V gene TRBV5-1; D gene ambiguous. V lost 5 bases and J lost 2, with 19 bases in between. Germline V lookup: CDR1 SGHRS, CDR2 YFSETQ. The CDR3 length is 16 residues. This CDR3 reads CASRKAARFINTEAFF. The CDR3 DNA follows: TGCGCCAGCAGGAAGGCAGCCCGTTTTATTAACACTGAAGCTTTCTTT.

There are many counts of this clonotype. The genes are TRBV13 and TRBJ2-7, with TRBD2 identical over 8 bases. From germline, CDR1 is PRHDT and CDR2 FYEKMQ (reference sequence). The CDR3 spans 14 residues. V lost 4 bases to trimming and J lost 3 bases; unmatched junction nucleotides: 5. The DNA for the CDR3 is TGTGCCAGCAGCTCCCGGGAGGGTTTCTACGAGCAGTACTTC. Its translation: CASSSREGFYEQYF.

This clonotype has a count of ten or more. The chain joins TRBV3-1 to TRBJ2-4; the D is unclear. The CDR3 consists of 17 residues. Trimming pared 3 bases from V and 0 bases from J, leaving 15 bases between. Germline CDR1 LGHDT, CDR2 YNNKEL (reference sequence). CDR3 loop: CASSHGPNSLAKNIQYF. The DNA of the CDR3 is TGTGCCAGCAGCCACGGACCCAACTCTCTAGCCAAAAACATTCAGTACTTC.

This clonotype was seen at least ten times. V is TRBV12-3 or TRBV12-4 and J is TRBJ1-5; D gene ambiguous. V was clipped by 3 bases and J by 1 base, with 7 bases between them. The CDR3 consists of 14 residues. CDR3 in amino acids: CASSFGLSNQPQHF. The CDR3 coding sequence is TGTGCCAGCAGTTTCGGACTCAGCAATCAGCCCCAGCATTTT.

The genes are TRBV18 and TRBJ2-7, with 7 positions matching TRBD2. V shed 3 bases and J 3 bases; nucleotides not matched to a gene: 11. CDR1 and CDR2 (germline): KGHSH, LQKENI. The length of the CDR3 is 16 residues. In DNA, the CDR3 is TGTGCCAGCTCACCTCTAGCGGCAAAGAATTTCTACGAGCAGTACTTC. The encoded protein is CASSPLAAKNFYEQYF.

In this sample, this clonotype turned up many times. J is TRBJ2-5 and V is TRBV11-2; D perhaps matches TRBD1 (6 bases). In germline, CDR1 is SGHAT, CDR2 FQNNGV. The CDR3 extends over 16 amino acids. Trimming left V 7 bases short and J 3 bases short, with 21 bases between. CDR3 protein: CASTKPTTGMKETQYF. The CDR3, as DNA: TGTGCCAGCACCAAACCTACGACAGGAATGAAAGAGACCCAGTACTTC.

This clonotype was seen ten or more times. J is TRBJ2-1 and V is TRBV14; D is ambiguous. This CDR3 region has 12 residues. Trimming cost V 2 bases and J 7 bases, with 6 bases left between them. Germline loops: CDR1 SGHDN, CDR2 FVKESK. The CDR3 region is CASSQWANEQFF. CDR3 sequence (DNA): TGTGCCAGCAGCCAATGGGCAAATGAGCAGTTCTTC. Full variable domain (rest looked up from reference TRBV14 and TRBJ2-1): EAGVTQFPSHSVIEKGQTVTLRCDPISGHDNLYWYRRVMGKEIKFLLHFVKESKQDESGMPNNRFLAERTGGTYSTLKVQPAELEDSGVYFCASSQWANEQFFGPGTRLTVL.

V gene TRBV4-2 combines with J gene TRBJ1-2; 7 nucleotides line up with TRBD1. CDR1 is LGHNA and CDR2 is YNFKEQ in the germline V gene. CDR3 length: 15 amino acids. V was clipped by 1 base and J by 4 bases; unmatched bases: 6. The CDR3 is CASSQVRDSAYGYTF. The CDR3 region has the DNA TGTGCCAGCAGCCAAGTAAGGGACAGTGCCTATGGCTACACCTTC.

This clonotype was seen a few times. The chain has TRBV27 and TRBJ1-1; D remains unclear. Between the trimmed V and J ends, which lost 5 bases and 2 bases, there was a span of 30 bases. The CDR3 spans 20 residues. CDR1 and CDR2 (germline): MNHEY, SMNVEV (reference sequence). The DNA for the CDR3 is TGTGCCAGCAGTCCCGAACTCATCCGAAATTGGCCTCGAATTAACACTGAAGCTTTCTTT. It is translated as CASSPELIRNWPRINTEAFF.

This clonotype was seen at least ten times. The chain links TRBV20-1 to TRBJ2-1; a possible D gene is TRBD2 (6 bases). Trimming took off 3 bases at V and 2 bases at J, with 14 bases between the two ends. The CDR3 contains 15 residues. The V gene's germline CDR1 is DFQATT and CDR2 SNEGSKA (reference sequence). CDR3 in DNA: TGCAGTGCTAGTGAAACTAGCTTCCCCTACAATGAGCAGTTCTTC. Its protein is CSASETSFPYNEQFF.

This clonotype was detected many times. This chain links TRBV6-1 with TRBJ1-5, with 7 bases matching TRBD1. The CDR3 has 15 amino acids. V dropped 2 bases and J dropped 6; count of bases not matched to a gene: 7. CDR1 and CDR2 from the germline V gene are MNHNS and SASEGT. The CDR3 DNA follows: TGTGCCAGCAGTGAAAGGGGGCAGGGTGGTCAGCCCCAGCATTTT. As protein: CASSERGQGGQPQHF.

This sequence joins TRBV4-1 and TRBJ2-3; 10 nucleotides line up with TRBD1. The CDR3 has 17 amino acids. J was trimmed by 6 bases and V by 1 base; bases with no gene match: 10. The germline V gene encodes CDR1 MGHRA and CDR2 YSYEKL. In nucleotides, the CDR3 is TGCGCCAGCAGCCAAGCAGCCGGGACAGGGGTTCGGGATACGCAGTATTTT. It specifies CASSQAAGTGVRDTQYF.